This TCR beta chain was sequenced for a study of shared clonotypes between healthy human individuals (dated by TCRdb to about 2020). Context from the whole study: The cohort included a few men and a couple of women between 18 and 49 years of age. For each donor, three plates each were used for CD4 naive and CD4 memory, two plates were used for CD8 naive, and one plate was used for CD8 memory. To increase sequencing depth and limit assay-specific biases, TCR repertoire library preparation and sequencing were carried out by different laboratories using diverse techniques. Each donor's leukapheresis produced roughly between about 0.9 and 9.5 billion PBMCs. Blood TCR repertoires of a handful of healthy adults were deeply sequenced to estimate repertoire size and the extent of clonotype sharing between individuals. The full study reports these points: Rarefaction of sorted-subset datasets indicated incomplete sequencing despite the large sequencing depth. Compared with non-shared clonotypes, clonotypes shared by all four sorted-subset donors had higher generation probabilities. Sampling was restricted to blood, and TCR repertoires in tissues likely differ from the TCR repertoires found in blood. The genetic and exposure-history diversity represented was limited by the small number of donors. Across four donors, about 5% of naive CD4, approximately 3.6% of naive CD8, 2.3% of memory CD4, and approximately 0.4% of memory CD8 clonotypes were shared. Pairwise subsampling led to the expectation that sequencing depth would affect the degree of clonotype sharing among donors. Naive subsets generally had larger estimated clonotype richness than memory subsets did.

Using the deep immunoSEQ assay, multiplex PCR amplified TCR CDR3 regions from genomic DNA. Genomic DNA extracted from each cell subset was distributed evenly over all wells of several immunoSEQ 96-well plates, and each plate served as one replicate. For sorted subsets, approximately 190 ng genomic DNA, equal to 30,000 to 35,000 T cell genomes, was loaded into each replicate PCR. Purified libraries were measured with a Qubit 3.0 fluorometer, size-checked on a Bioanalyzer 2100, and measured again with the KAPA Library Quantification kit. Each immunoSEQ 96-well plate was sequenced on its own single-read 150-cycle Illumina NextSeq 550 flow cell. As for how the authors treated the data: Because only junctional sequences without quality scores were contained in the immunoSEQ output, filtering matching that applied to full-length reads could not be performed. Sequences were annotated with PyIR, a Python wrapper for IgBLAST v1.9, using IMGT germline references to assign V/J genes and CDR3. Reads were filtered out if the reads had weak V/J assignments (E-value above 1e-6), no CDR3, stop codons, out-of-frame junctions, or ambiguous translated residues. V3J clonotypes were defined as sequences sharing the same inferred V gene, J gene, and CDR3 amino acid sequence. Percentage overlap between repertoires was computed as shared unique clonotypes divided by the size of the smaller repertoire. Three approaches were used to assess repertoire richness: RTK rarefaction, the Chao1 estimator, and Recon v2.1 estimates of unobserved clonotypes. For all TCRbeta clonotypes obtained by the gDNA method from a handful of donors, generation probabilities were computed with OLGA. In its TCRdb copy, this immuneACCESS table keeps in-frame sequences only and misses some clones. Where compared with another copy, unresolved V genes explain less than half of these, and the others have no known cause. The DNA gave D and trimming, while V, J and clone size come from that table. The sample includes just over 2,000,000 clones, with approximately 94% observed a single time. The ten largest clones capture roughly 1.1% of the sample.

On this clone itself: The antigen it recognizes is unknown. No quality values exist for individual bases; no much larger clone is one base distant.

CD8 naive samples were CD45RO-negative cells positively selected for CCR7, giving a CD45RA+CCR7+ population that excluded TemRA cells. The donors were healthy, HIV-negative adults with no recently reported acute infections or vaccinations. All donors were Caucasian adults living in Nashville, Tennessee, USA. After blood collection by leukapheresis, PBMCs were isolated using Ficoll-Histopaque density gradient centrifugation and then cryopreserved in the vapor phase of liquid nitrogen. Analytical flow cytometry was used to check the purity and quantity of each magnetically sorted T cell population. Genomic DNA was isolated from every sorted fraction and measured by UV absorbance on a Nanodrop 2000c. The receptor's source is a man between 18 and 29 years old in good health. The material sequenced was naive CD8+ T cells sorted from blood. What the cell subset or site label conveys for this sample: CD45RA+CCR7+.

The DNA reads TGTGCCAGCAGTGAAGCACTTAACACCTACGAGCAGTACTTC. Its protein is CASSEALNTYEQYF. In this chain, TRBV6-1 is recombined with TRBJ2-7, with an unclear D gene assignment. Spanning cysteine to phenylalanine, the CDR3 consists of 14 amino acids. This entry keeps only the CDR3 DNA: 42 bases, framed from base 1. At the junction V is shortened by 0 bases and J by 2 bases, with 8 bases in between. Sequences MNHNS (CDR1) and SASEGT (CDR2) are obtained from the germline V gene.